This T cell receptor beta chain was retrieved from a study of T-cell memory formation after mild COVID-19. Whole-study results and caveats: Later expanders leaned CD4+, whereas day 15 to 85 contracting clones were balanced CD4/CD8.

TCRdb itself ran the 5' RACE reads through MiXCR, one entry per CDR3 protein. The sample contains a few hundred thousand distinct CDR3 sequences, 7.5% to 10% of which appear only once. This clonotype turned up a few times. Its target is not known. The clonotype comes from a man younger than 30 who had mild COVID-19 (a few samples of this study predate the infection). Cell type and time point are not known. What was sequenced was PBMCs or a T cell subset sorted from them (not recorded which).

The chain's CDR3 is CASSKDLKGTGDTEAFF. Written as DNA, the CDR3 is TGTGCCAGCAGCAAAGATTTGAAAGGGACAGGGGATACTGAAGCTTTCTTT. This chain links TRBV21-1 with TRBJ1-1; no DNA check was done on the table's D call, TRBD1. TRBV21-1 is termed a pseudogene. CDR3 length: 17 residues.